Given below is one TCR beta chain in context. The antigen is undetermined. All patients experienced relapse after autologous stem cell transplantation, and brentuximab vedotin exposure was variable. Profiled with immunoSEQ multiplex PCR; TCRdb holds only in-frame clones, not every one. The sample contains tens of thousands of clones, 71% of which appear only once. The V and J ends lost 0 bases and 3 bases respectively, with 14 bases between them. The V gene's germline CDR1 is LGHNA and CDR2 YNFKEQ. The CDR3 is 16 amino acids. The data were taken from a study of PD-1 blockade in classical Hodgkin lymphoma. Study-level findings and limits: Complete responders possessed baseline diversity comparable to newly diagnosed patients.

This material consisted of peripheral blood mononuclear cells (PBMCs), taken at baseline. The chain links TRBV4-2 to TRBJ1-1, with D possibly TRBD1 on 5 matching bases. This clonotype was obtained from a human donor with classical Hodgkin lymphoma. The CDR3 sequence is CASSQDRGRGDTEAFF. In DNA, the CDR3 is TGTGCCAGCAGCCAAGATCGCGGCAGAGGGGACACTGAAGCTTTCTTT.